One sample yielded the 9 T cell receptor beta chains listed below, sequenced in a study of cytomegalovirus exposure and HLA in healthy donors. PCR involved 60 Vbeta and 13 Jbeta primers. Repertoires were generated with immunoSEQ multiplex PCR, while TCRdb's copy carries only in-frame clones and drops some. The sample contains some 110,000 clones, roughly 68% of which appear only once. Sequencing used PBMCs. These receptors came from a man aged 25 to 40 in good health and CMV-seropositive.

The CDR3 region is CASSLAGGLSEQYF. The CDR3 DNA sequence: TGCGCCAGCAGCTTGGCGGGCGGGCTCTCGGAGCAGTACTTC. The J gene is TRBJ2-7, the V gene TRBV5-1, with a possible D match to TRBD2 (5 bases). The CDR3 is made up of 14 amino acids. Germline V gene data show CDR1 as SGHRS and CDR2 as YFSETQ. Trimming cost V 0 bases and J 7 bases, with 14 bases left between them.

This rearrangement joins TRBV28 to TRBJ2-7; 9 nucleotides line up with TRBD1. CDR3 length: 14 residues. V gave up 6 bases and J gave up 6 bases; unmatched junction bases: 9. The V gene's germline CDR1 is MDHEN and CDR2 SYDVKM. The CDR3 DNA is TGTGCCAGCAGCCTTTCCGGGACAGGGAGCGAGCAGTACTTC. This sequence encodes CASSLSGTGSEQYF.

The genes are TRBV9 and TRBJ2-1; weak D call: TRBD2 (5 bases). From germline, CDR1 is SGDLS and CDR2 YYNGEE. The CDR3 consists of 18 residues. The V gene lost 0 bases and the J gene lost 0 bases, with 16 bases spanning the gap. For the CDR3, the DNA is TGTGCCAGCAGCGTAGGTAGTAGCGCCCTGAGCTCCTACAATGAGCAGTTCTTC. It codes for CASSVGSSALSSYNEQFF. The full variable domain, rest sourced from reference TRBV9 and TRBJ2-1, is DSGVTQTPKHLITATGQRVTLRCSPRSGDLSVYWYQQSLDQGLQFLIQYYNGEERAKGNILERFSAQQFPDLHSELNLSSLELGDSALYFCASSVGSSALSSYNEQFFGPGTRLTVL.

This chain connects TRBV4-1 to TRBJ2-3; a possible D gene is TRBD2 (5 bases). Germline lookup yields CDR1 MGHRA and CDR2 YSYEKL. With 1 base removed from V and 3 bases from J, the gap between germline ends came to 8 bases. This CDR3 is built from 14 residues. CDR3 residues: CASSQVGGTDTQYF. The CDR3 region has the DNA TGCGCCAGCAGCCAAGTTGGAGGAACAGATACGCAGTATTTT.

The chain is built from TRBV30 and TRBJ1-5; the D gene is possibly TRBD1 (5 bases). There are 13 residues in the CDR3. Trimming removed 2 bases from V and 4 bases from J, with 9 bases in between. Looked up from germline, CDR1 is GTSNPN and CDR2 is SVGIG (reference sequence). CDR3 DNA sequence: TGTGCCTGGAGTCCAGGGCGGAATCAGCCCCAGCATTTT. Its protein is CAWSPGRNQPQHF.

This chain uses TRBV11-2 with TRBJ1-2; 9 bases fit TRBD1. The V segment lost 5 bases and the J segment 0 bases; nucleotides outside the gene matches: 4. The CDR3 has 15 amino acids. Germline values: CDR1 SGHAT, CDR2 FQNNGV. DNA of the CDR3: TGTGCCAGCAGCGCCAGACAGGGGGCTAACTATGGCTACACCTTC. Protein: CASSARQGANYGYTF.

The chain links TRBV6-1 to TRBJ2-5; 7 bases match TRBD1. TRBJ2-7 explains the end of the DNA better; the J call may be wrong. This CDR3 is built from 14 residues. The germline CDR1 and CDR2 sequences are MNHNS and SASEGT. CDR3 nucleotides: TGTGCCAGCAGTGACCTCGACAGGGTATACGAGCAGTACTTC. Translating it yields CASSDLDRVYEQYF.

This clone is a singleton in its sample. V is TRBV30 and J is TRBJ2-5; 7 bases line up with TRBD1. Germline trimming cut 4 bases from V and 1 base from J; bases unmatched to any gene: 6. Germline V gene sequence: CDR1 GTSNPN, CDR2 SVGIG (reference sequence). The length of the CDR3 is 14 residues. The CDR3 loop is CAWNRGTLQETQYF. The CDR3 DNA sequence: TGTGCCTGGAACAGGGGAACCCTCCAAGAGACCCAGTACTTC.

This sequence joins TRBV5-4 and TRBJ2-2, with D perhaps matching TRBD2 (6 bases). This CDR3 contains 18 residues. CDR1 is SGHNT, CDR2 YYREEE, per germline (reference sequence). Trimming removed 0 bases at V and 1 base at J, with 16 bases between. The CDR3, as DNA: TGTGCCAGCAGCTTGGGGGGAGGAGATCCAAAGAACACCGGGGAGCTGTTTTTT. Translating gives CASSLGGGDPKNTGELFF.